The entry that follows covers one TCR beta chain sequence. Its antigen remains unknown. The PCR used 60 Vbeta and 13 Jbeta primers. Sequencing used immunoSEQ multiplex PCR; TCRdb keeps in-frame clones, though not all of them. The table has 90,000 to 110,000 clones, roughly 80% seen once. CDR1 LGHNA and CDR2 YSLEER come from the germline V gene. The V and J ends lost 2 bases and 1 base respectively, with 11 bases between them. The CDR3 loop spans 15 amino acids. This entry comes from a study of cytomegalovirus exposure and HLA in healthy donors. Study summary: Ancestry clustering placed 70% to 90% of roughly 410 genotyped donors in the Caucasian-associated cluster. Findings and limits, study-wide: For most TCR beta V segments, an earlier analysis put the productive rate at about 87% or about 30% of the time.

The V and J genes are TRBV4-3 and TRBJ1-1; a weak D match, TRBD1 (5 bases). Sequencing used PBMCs. This TCR derives from a woman between 40 and 50 years old in good health and CMV-seropositive. The CDR3 sequence is CASSQSRQSNTEAFF. DNA of the CDR3: TGCGCCAGCAGCCAAAGCCGACAGTCGAACACTGAAGCTTTCTTT.